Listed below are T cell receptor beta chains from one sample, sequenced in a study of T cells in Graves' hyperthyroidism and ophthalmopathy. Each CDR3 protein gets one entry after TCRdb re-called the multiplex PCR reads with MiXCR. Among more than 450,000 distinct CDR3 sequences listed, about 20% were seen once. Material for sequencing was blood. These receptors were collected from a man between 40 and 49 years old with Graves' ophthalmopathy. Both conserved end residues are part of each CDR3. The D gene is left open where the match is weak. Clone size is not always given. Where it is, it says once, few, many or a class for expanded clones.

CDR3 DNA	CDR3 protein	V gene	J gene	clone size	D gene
TGTGCCTGGAGTCCTGGGGGGGCCACTGAAGCTTTCTTT	CAWSPGGATEAFF	TRBV30	TRBJ1-1	many	-
TGCAGTGCTAGTAATCGCGGGGGAACTGCAGATACGCAGTATTTT	CSASNRGGTADTQYF	TRBV20-1	TRBJ2-3	many	TRBD2
TGTGCCAGCAGCCAAGACGACGCCGGAGCCTACGAGCAGTACTTC	CASSQDDAGAYEQYF	TRBV3-1	TRBJ2-7	few	-
TGTGCCACCAGCAGAGATAAGGGAAGCCAAGAGACCCAGTACTTC	CATSRDKGSQETQYF	TRBV15	TRBJ2-5	-	-
TGTGCCAGCAGCTTCTCCGGACCGAACTACGAGCAGTACTTC	CASSFSGPNYEQYF	TRBV6-1	TRBJ2-7	-	-
TGTGCCAGCAGCTTGGGTTGGGGGGGCTATGGCTACACCTTC	CASSLGWGGYGYTF	TRBV7-9	TRBJ1-2	-	-
TGTGCCAGCAGTTACGTCGGCTACGAGCAGTACTTC	CASSYVGYEQYF	TRBV6-2/TRBV6-3	TRBJ2-7	medium-sized	-
TGTGCCAGCACAAGGCATCCGGGACTATCCTACGAGCAGTACTTC	CASTRHPGLSYEQYF	TRBV6-1	TRBJ2-7	-	TRBD2
TGCAGTGCTAGAGTAGTCGGGGTTAGCTACGAGCAGTACTTC	CSARVVGVSYEQYF	TRBV20-1	TRBJ2-7	-	-
TGCAGTGCTCTGGAGGACTATGGCTACACCTTC	CSALEDYGYTF	TRBV20-1	TRBJ1-2	many	-
TGCGCCAGCAGCCCAGGGGTTAGCGGCGCCTACAATGAGCAGTTCTTC	CASSPGVSGAYNEQFF	TRBV4-3	TRBJ2-1	-	-
TGTGCCAGCAGCTGGGGACTCTCCCCGGGAAACACCATATATTTT	CASSWGLSPGNTIYF	TRBV28	TRBJ1-3	few	-
TGTGCCAGCAGCCAGGATTTGCGGGTCGACACTGAAGCTTTCTTT	CASSQDLRVDTEAFF	TRBV3-1	TRBJ1-1	-	-
TGCAGTGCTAGGGACACACTGAGCTCCTACGAGCAGTACTTC	CSARDTLSSYEQYF	TRBV20-1	TRBJ2-7	-	-
TGTGCCAGCAGCCAAGATCGCAGGGTTGGTGAAGCTTTCTTT	CASSQDRRVGEAFF	TRBV3-1	TRBJ1-1	few	-
TGTGCCAGCAGTACCGGGAGGACGCAGTATTTT	CASSTGRTQYF	TRBV6-1	TRBJ2-3	many	TRBD2
TGCAGTGCTAGAGTCGGGACAGGCTTTAGTGGGCCCCAGCATTTT	CSARVGTGFSGPQHF	TRBV20-1	TRBJ1-5	many	TRBD1
TGCAGCGTTGAAGTTAACCGGGGGGGTAATCACGGCTACACCTTC	CSVEVNRGGNHGYTF	TRBV29-1	TRBJ1-2	few	-
TGTGCCAGCACTATGAACACCGGGGAGCTGTTTTTT	CASTMNTGELFF	TRBV6-1	TRBJ2-2	-	-
TGTGCCAGCAGCGTAGGGGCAGCTCGCGAGCAGTACTTC	CASSVGAAREQYF	TRBV13	TRBJ2-7	-	-
TGTGCTAGTGGTCCAGCGCCGGGACAGGGGACGACCTACAATGAGCAGTTCTTC	CASGPAPGQGTTYNEQFF	TRBV12-5	TRBJ2-1	-	TRBD1
TGTGCCAGCAGCTTAGAGGGGGCTAGCGGGAGGTATGAGCAGTTCTTC	CASSLEGASGRYEQFF	TRBV7-2	TRBJ2-1	many	TRBD2
TGTGCCACCAACTCGGACAATGAGCAGTTCTTC	CATNSDNEQFF	TRBV24-1	TRBJ2-1	-	-
TGCGCCAGCAGCAGGGGGGGTGGGGCTGAAGCTTTCTTT	CASSRGGGAEAFF	TRBV5-1	TRBJ1-1	-	-
TGTGCCAGCTCCCCTATGGGGTTGGATGGCTACACCTTC	CASSPMGLDGYTF	TRBV18	TRBJ1-2	many	-
TGTGCCAGCAGCCAAGGTCGAGGTAGCGGCTATAGCACAGATACGCAGTATTTT	CASSQGRGSGYSTDTQYF	TRBV3-1	TRBJ2-3	many	-
TGTGCCTGGAGCGGACTAGCGGGGTGGGAGACCCAGTACTTC	CAWSGLAGWETQYF	TRBV30	TRBJ2-5	many	TRBD2
TGTGCCTGGAGTGTATACGAGACCCAGTACTTC	CAWSVYETQYF	TRBV30	TRBJ2-5	many	-
TGCAGTGCCCTCCTTTGGGGAAGAAGGACTAACCGCCTTGTTGAGCAGTTCTTC	CSALLWGRRTNRLVEQFF	TRBV20-1	TRBJ2-1	many	-
TGTGCCACCGAAGCTAATGAAAAACTGTTTTTT	CATEANEKLFF	TRBV2	TRBJ1-4	-	-
TGTGCCATCAGTGCGGCTAGCGGGACGAACACCGGGGAGCTGTTTTTT	CAISAASGTNTGELFF	TRBV10-3	TRBJ2-2	few	TRBD2
TGCAGTGCTAGAGGTACTGCGGGACCGCGGGGTGAGCAGTTCTTC	CSARGTAGPRGEQFF	TRBV20-1	TRBJ2-1	many	-
TGTGCCACCCCGGGACAGGGGGATTCACCCCTCCACTTT	CATPGQGDSPLHF	TRBV28	TRBJ1-6	few	TRBD1
TGTGCCAGCAGCCCACCGGGACGGAGAGCTAACTATGGCTACACCTTC	CASSPPGRRANYGYTF	TRBV14	TRBJ1-2	-	-
TGCGCCAGCAGCTTGGCCGGGTTCGGTAACACTGTAGCTTTCTTT	CASSLAGFGNTVAFF	TRBV5-1	TRBJ1-1	-	-
TGTGCCAGCAAGGTGGGGCGGCTAGCTGCTACCGGGGAGCTGTTTTTT	CASKVGRLAATGELFF	TRBV6-2/TRBV6-3	TRBJ2-2	-	-
TGTGCCAGCTCATTCGGACTATCTATCACAGATACGCAGTATTTT	CASSFGLSITDTQYF	TRBV18	TRBJ2-3	-	-
TGCAGCGTTGATGGTGCGGGGAATGAGCAGTTCTTC	CSVDGAGNEQFF	TRBV29-1	TRBJ2-1	-	-
TGTGCCTGGAGTGTAACTGGACTAGCGGCCTTTAACACCGGGGAGCTGTTTTTT	CAWSVTGLAAFNTGELFF	TRBV30	TRBJ2-2	few	TRBD2
TGTGCCAGCAGCTTATTGGGCGGGGGCGGTGAGCAGTTCTTC	CASSLLGGGGEQFF	TRBV7-3	TRBJ2-1	-	-
TGTGCCAGCTCACCACGGGAGTGGGAGACCCAGTACTTC	CASSPREWETQYF	TRBV18	TRBJ2-5	many	-
TGTGCCAGCAGCGCCCAAGGACTAGATACGCAGTATTTT	CASSAQGLDTQYF	TRBV9	TRBJ2-3	-	-